This TCR beta chain was captured by sequencing in a study of cytomegalovirus exposure and HLA in healthy donors. With 60 Vbeta and 13 Jbeta primers, the PCR was carried out. Sequencing was performed with immunoSEQ multiplex PCR; in TCRdb, only in-frame clones are kept and a portion is missing. Of about 120,000 clones listed, 75% to 90% are singletons. About this clone: Its antigen is undetermined.

Study outcomes and limitations: In a later analysis, specific HLA alleles were associated with more than 15,000 TCR beta sequences at a 0.05 false discovery rate.

The origin of this receptor is a female donor in good health and CMV-seropositive. The sequenced sample was PBMCs.

CDR3 sequence reads: CASSPTGGNTEAFF. The CDR3 DNA reads TGTGCCAGCAGCCCGACAGGGGGGAACACTGAAGCTTTCTTT. V gene TRBV5-4 combines with J gene TRBJ1-1; 9 positions match TRBD1. Unmatched junction bases numbered 2, after V lost 4 bases and J lost 1 base. The CDR3 extends over 14 amino acids. Germline V gene sequence: CDR1 SGHNT, CDR2 YYREEE (reference sequence).